This T cell receptor (beta chain) derives from a study of OX40 agonist ivuxolimab in advanced cancers. Looking at the study overall: Ivuxolimab is a fully human IgG2 antibody that activates OX40 (CD134). Whole-study findings and limits: The work left the antigen specificity of expanded peripheral T cells undetermined.

Unmatched junction bases numbered 4, after V lost 3 bases and J lost 5 bases. The CDR3 sequence is 13 residues long. Germline lookup yields CDR1 SGHNT and CDR2 YYREEE (reference sequence). Produced via immunoSEQ multiplex PCR; TCRdb's table is partial and in-frame only. The sample yields around 62,000 clones, more than 75% seen once. Worth noting for this clone: What it recognizes is unknown.

The V call is TRBV5-4, the J call TRBJ1-2; 7 bases are shared with TRBD1. This sample comprised CD4+ or CD8+ T cells sorted from blood, obtained in a trial of the OX40 agonist ivuxolimab. The TCR originated in an adult with an advanced solid tumor such as melanoma, head and neck, liver or kidney cancer. The chain's CDR3 is CASSSGQIYGYTF. The CDR3 DNA follows: TGTGCCAGCAGCTCGGGACAGATTTATGGCTACACCTTC.